The clone carrying this T cell receptor beta chain was counted many times. What it binds is unknown. This sample is part of a study of neurological immune-mediated disorders. Broader study findings: Patients with HTLV-1-associated myelopathy had the highest level of TCR clonal expansion, whereas patients with multiple sclerosis had the lowest level, falling beneath the level found in healthy controls. None of the CDR3 amino acid sequences found in expanded clones was shared across subjects. This suggests that the TCR-beta repertoires were private in all groups.

5'RACE with 10-nucleotide random UMIs generated the cDNA. TCRdb re-derived calls from the 5' RACE reads in MiXCR, one entry per CDR3 protein. The data hold around 28,000 distinct CDR3 sequences, with over 2% observed a single time. V was clipped by 1 base and J by 5 bases, with 11 bases between them. This CDR3 region has 14 residues. Germline CDR1 SEHNR, CDR2 FQNEAQ (reference sequence). Where libraries were unsorted, they were derived from 2 million PBMCs stored at -80 degrees C. V is TRBV7-9 and J is TRBJ2-5, with D unclear. The sequence came from a woman between 45 and 60 years old with multiple sclerosis. Sequencing input: PBMCs. The CDR3 DNA reads TGTGCCAGCAGCTTAGGGTCCAGCAGGGAGACCCAGTACTTC. It yields the protein CASSLGSSRETQYF.